Following are 24 T cell receptor beta chains from one sample sequenced in a study of T cell changes during pregnancy in multiple sclerosis. Only in-frame clones appear in the TCRdb table, and some are missing; sequencing was by immunoSEQ multiplex PCR. This sample has around 100,000 clones, with roughly 90% found just once. This specimen consisted of peripheral blood, obtained in the third trimester of pregnancy. These receptors came from a female donor with multiple sclerosis, enrolled in a pregnancy study.

DNA of the CDR3: TGTGCCAGTGGGAGGGGCCGTCAGGGGAACACTGAAGCTTTCTTT. Amino acid sequence: CASGRGRQGNTEAFF. The chain joins TRBV28 to TRBJ1-1; D may be TRBD1 (5 bases). Looked up from germline, CDR1 is MDHEN and CDR2 is SYDVKM. Trimming took 9 bases from V and 1 from J, leaving 18 bases between them. The length of the CDR3 is 15 residues.

V usage is TRBV19 and J usage is TRBJ1-1; weak D call: TRBD1 (5 bases). Trimming took off 7 bases at V and 1 base at J, with 16 bases between the two ends. This CDR3 contains 15 residues. Germline V CDR1 and CDR2: LNHDA, SQIVND (reference sequence). The DNA for the CDR3 is TGTGCCAGTACCGACAGTCCGGGGGAGAACACTGAAGCTTTCTTT. Translation gives CASTDSPGENTEAFF.

This chain connects TRBV18 to TRBJ1-3, with D unresolved. The CDR3 extends over 16 amino acids. The germline CDR1 and CDR2 sequences are KGHSH and LQKENI. V gave up 0 bases and J gave up 0 bases, with 9 bases separating them. CDR3 protein: CASSPPRADSGNTIYF. In DNA form, the CDR3 reads TGTGCCAGCTCACCACCGAGGGCCGACTCTGGAAACACCATATATTTT.

This chain links TRBV19 with TRBJ1-1; 7 bases match TRBD1. CDR3 length: 13 amino acids. The J segment lost 5 bases and the V segment lost 5 bases, leaving 5 bases of the junction unmatched. Germline CDR1 is LNHDA and CDR2 is SQIVND (reference sequence). CDR3 sequence: CASSVGTATEAFF. Here the CDR3 DNA reads TGTGCCAGTAGTGTGGGGACAGCAACTGAAGCTTTCTTT.

The chain carries TRBV7-9 and TRBJ2-7; 11 nucleotides line up with TRBD1. The junction had 11 bases not matched to a gene; V was cut back by 5 bases and J by 5 bases. Germline CDR1 reads SEHNR; CDR2 reads FQNEAQ (reference sequence). This CDR3 is built from 16 residues. DNA for the CDR3: TGTGCCAGCAGCCCCCGTGGACAGGGGGCGGTGAACGAGCAGTACTTC. Protein: CASSPRGQGAVNEQYF.

This rearrangement joins TRBV9 to TRBJ2-3; 12 nucleotides line up with TRBD2. Germline CDR1 reads SGDLS; CDR2 reads YYNGEE. The V segment lost 3 bases and the J segment 1 base; nucleotides outside the gene matches: 21. The CDR3 contains 22 residues. DNA for the CDR3: TGTGCCAGCAGCGCACCTCAAAAGCTAGCGGGAGGGCCCTCTCAGGGCACAGATACGCAGTATTTT. Residues: CASSAPQKLAGGPSQGTDTQYF.

The chain combines TRBV5-1 with TRBJ1-2; D remains unclear. This CDR3 is 14 amino acids long. Trimming took 0 bases from V and 3 from J, leaving 9 bases between them. Germline CDR1 and CDR2: SGHRS and YFSETQ. DNA of the CDR3: TGCGCCAGCAGCTTGGCCCCGTCGGACTATGGCTACACCTTC. Translated, it gives CASSLAPSDYGYTF.

This clone occurred once. The chain joins TRBV14 to TRBJ2-1; tentatively, D is TRBD2 (6 bases). With 4 bases removed from V and 2 bases from J, the gap between germline ends came to 24 bases. Germline V lookup: CDR1 SGHDN, CDR2 FVKESK. The CDR3 has 19 amino acids. CDR3 DNA sequence: TGTGCCAGCAGCCTCGGGGAGGTTGGTACCCTCGGGACCTACAATGAGCAGTTCTTC. Translation: CASSLGEVGTLGTYNEQFF.

A few counts support this clone. The CDR3 protein is CASIMTGGSGYTF. CDR3 bases: TGTGCCAGCATCATGACAGGGGGCTCTGGCTACACCTTC. This chain connects TRBV28 to TRBJ1-2; 10 bases match TRBD1. Per germline, CDR1 MDHEN and CDR2 SYDVKM. CDR3 length equals 13 residues. Trimming took 7 bases from V and 7 from J; bases not matched to a gene: 6.

This rearrangement joins TRBV6-1 to TRBJ2-4; maybe TRBD2 (6 bases). Trimming cost V 1 base and J 6 bases, with 13 bases left between them. Looked up from germline, CDR1 is MNHNS and CDR2 is SASEGT. The CDR3 is made up of 15 amino acids. The CDR3, as DNA: TGTGCCAGCAGTGAAGGGGGTAGCGGACTAAACATTCAGTACTTC. Translated, it gives CASSEGGSGLNIQYF.

This clone was seen once. The chain links TRBV7-9 to TRBJ2-2; a possible D gene is TRBD1 (6 bases). CDR3 length: 16 amino acids. V lost 2 bases and J 7 bases, leaving 17 bases between the germline ends. Germline CDR1 is SEHNR and CDR2 is FQNEAQ (reference sequence). Written as DNA, the CDR3 is TGTGCCAGCAGCTTATCCAGGGGCAGGGAAGGCGGGGAGCTGTTTTTT. Protein product: CASSLSRGREGGELFF.

The chain joins TRBV15 to TRBJ2-3; no firm D call. This CDR3 has 12 amino acids. Germline CDR1 and CDR2: LNHNV and YYDKDF (reference sequence). V was shortened by 4 bases and J by 3 bases, with 5 bases between the two germline ends. The CDR3 nucleotides are TGTGCCACCAGCATCTTTACAGATACGCAGTATTTT. It encodes CATSIFTDTQYF.

The V call is TRBV5-4, the J call TRBJ2-1, with TRBD2 identical over 7 bases. This CDR3 has 16 residues. Germline V gives CDR1 SGHNT, CDR2 YYREEE (reference sequence). V shed 4 bases and J 5 bases; nucleotides not matched to a gene: 12. For the CDR3, the DNA is TGTGCCAGCAGCCCGAGGGGACCCGCGGGGGACAATGAGCAGTTCTTC. This codes for CASSPRGPAGDNEQFF.

The J gene is TRBJ2-1, the V gene TRBV6-1; TRBD2 aligns across 11 bases. The CDR3 length is 16 residues. Germline V lookup: CDR1 MNHNS, CDR2 SASEGT. With V trimmed by 4 bases and J by 12 bases, 14 bases remained unmatched. CDR3 amino acids: CASSANSSGRRGGQFF. CDR3 bases: TGTGCCAGCAGTGCGAATTCTAGCGGGAGGAGGGGTGGGCAGTTCTTC.

The genes are TRBV6-5 and TRBJ2-5; 13 nucleotides line up with TRBD2. The CDR3 loop spans 15 amino acids. Germline trimming cut 4 bases from V and 5 bases from J; bases unmatched to any gene: 4. Germline V gene sequence: CDR1 MNHEY, CDR2 SVGAGI. The CDR3 loop is CASSLLAGGSETQYF. The CDR3 nucleotides read TGTGCCAGCAGTTTACTAGCGGGAGGGAGTGAGACCCAGTACTTC.

The rearrangement links TRBV5-1 to TRBJ2-3; 14 nucleotides align to TRBD2. The CDR3 totals 16 residues. Trimming cost V 3 bases and J 5 bases; bases outside gene matches: 5. Per the germline V gene, CDR1 is SGHRS and CDR2 is YFSETQ. The CDR3 sequence: CASSSTSGGAGDTQYF. Written as DNA, the CDR3 is TGCGCCAGCAGCTCGACTAGCGGGGGGGCCGGAGATACGCAGTATTTT. Complete variable domain (other parts from reference TRBV5-1 and TRBJ2-3): KAGVTQTPRYLIKTRGQQVTLSCSPISGHRSVSWYQQTPGQGLQFLFEYFSETQRNKGNFPGRFSGRQFSNSRSEMNVSTLELGDSALYLCASSSTSGGAGDTQYFGPGTRLTVL.

The chain couples TRBV2 to TRBJ2-3; 8 bases agree with TRBD1. The CDR3 is 14 amino acids. J lost 2 bases, V lost 6 bases, and 4 bases had no gene match. Per germline, CDR1 SNHLY and CDR2 FYNNEI. DNA for the CDR3: TGTGCCAGCAGGGGGACAGGATACACAGATACGCAGTATTTT. Amino acids: CASRGTGYTDTQYF.

This clone appeared a single time. V and J are TRBV6-5 and TRBJ1-1; 7 nucleotides agree with TRBD1. Germline trimming cut 0 bases from V and 3 bases from J; bases unmatched to any gene: 4. The CDR3 sequence is 15 residues long. The germline V gene encodes CDR1 MNHEY and CDR2 SVGAGI. CDR3 DNA: TGTGCCAGCAGTTACTCATCAGGGGGGTACACTGAAGCTTTCTTT. Translated, it gives CASSYSSGGYTEAFF.

V gene TRBV29-1 combines with J gene TRBJ1-1; possibly TRBD1 for D (5 bases). Trimming shortened V by 4 bases and J by 10 bases, and 10 bases separated the two germline ends. The CDR3 totals 10 residues. Germline-derived CDR1 and CDR2 are SQVTM and ANQGSEA. The CDR3 loop reads CSVGGGTAFF. The CDR3 DNA sequence: TGCAGCGTTGGGGGGGGGACAGCTTTCTTT.

The chain is built from TRBV27 and TRBJ2-3, with 11 bases matching TRBD2. Trimming removed 4 bases from V and 8 bases from J; junction bases left unmatched: 14. The CDR3 has 17 amino acids. Germline lookup yields CDR1 MNHEY and CDR2 SMNVEV (reference sequence). CDR3 residues: CASSSIRLAGTTGTQYF. DNA for the CDR3: TGTGCCAGCAGTTCGATCAGACTAGCGGGGACGACCGGTACGCAGTATTTT.

The chain employs TRBV19 and TRBJ2-7; D might be TRBD1 (7 bases). Germline V lookup: CDR1 LNHDA, CDR2 SQIVND (reference sequence). The ends were cut back, 5 bases at V and 3 bases at J, with 14 bases in the middle. This CDR3 region has 14 residues. The CDR3 loop is CASSPRQGGYEQYF. CDR3 sequence (DNA): TGTGCCAGTAGTCCCCGACAGGGAGGCTACGAGCAGTACTTC.

V and J are TRBV28 and TRBJ1-5; D gene uncertain. Germline values: CDR1 MDHEN, CDR2 SYDVKM. V was clipped by 1 base and J by 9 bases, with 7 bases between them. The CDR3 runs to 12 residues. CDR3 sequence: CASSLSPGPQHF. The DNA for the CDR3 is TGTGCCAGCAGTTTATCCCCGGGGCCCCAGCATTTT. The full variable domain, with the rest looked up from reference TRBV28 and TRBJ1-5, is DVKVTQSSRYLVKRTGEKVFLECVQDMDHENMFWYRQDPGLGLRLIYFSYDVKMKEKGDIPEGYSVSREKKERFSLILESASTNQTSMYLCASSLSPGPQHFGDGTRLSIL.

The rearrangement joins TRBV7-9 to TRBJ2-7; D is possibly TRBD2 (5 bases). V dropped 2 bases and J dropped 4 bases, with 15 bases sitting between them. CDR3 length equals 15 residues. Per the germline V gene, CDR1 is SEHNR and CDR2 is FQNEAQ (reference sequence). CDR3 amino acids: CASSLTPSFGYEQYF. Here the CDR3 DNA reads TGTGCCAGCAGCTTAACTCCTAGCTTCGGGTACGAGCAGTACTTC.

DNA of the CDR3: TGTGCCAGCAGCCTAACGTGGGGGGGAGTGGATAATTCACCCCTCCACTTT. The encoded protein is CASSLTWGGVDNSPLHF. The chain links TRBV7-8 to TRBJ1-6; D might be TRBD1 (5 bases). Germline V gene sequence: CDR1 SGHVS, CDR2 FQNEAQ. Trimming shortened V by 5 bases and J by 5 bases, and 19 bases separated the two germline ends. This CDR3 has 17 residues. The entire variable domain, with the rest obtained from reference TRBV7-8 and TRBJ1-6, is as follows: GAGVSQSPRYKVAKRGQDVALRCDPISGHVSLFWYQQALGQGPEFLTYFQNEAQLDKSGLPSDRFFAERPEGSVSTLKIQRTQQEDSAVYLCASSLTWGGVDNSPLHFGNGTRLTVT.